These T cell receptor beta chains were read from a single sample in a study of blood T cell repertoires in COVID-19. Data came from immunoSEQ multiplex PCR; TCRdb stores just in-frame clones and leaves some out. The repertoire includes under 150,000 clones, around four fifths of them detected once, and roughly 3% sits in the top ten. Material for sequencing was peripheral blood. These receptors all come from a woman aged 40 to 55 with active or convalescent COVID-19. The CDR3 runs from the conserved cysteine through the conserved F or W. The D gene is left open where the match is weak. Some rows mark clone size as missing; the rest say once, few, many or name a class of expanded clone.

v_call	j_call	clone_size	d_call	cdr3_aa	cdr3_nt
TRBV11-2	TRBJ2-1	NA	NA	CASSLRQGLVMGNEQFF	TGTGCCAGCAGCTTACGACAGGGACTAGTGATGGGCAATGAGCAGTTCTTC
TRBV10-3	TRBJ1-1	NA	TRBD1	CAISEQGMIGAFF	TGTGCCATCAGTGAACAGGGGATGATCGGAGCTTTCTTT
TRBV28	TRBJ1-4	NA	TRBD1	CASSWGQGLVVF	TGTGCCAGCAGCTGGGGACAGGGTTTGGTGGTTTTT
TRBV7-9	TRBJ1-1	once	NA	CASSQQGLVTEAFF	TGTGCCAGCAGCCAACAGGGTTTGGTCACTGAAGCTTTCTTT
TRBV27	TRBJ1-5	NA	TRBD1	CASSQGQGAYQPQHF	TGTGCCAGCAGCCAGGGACAGGGGGCTTATCAGCCCCAGCATTTT
TRBV28	TRBJ1-2	NA	NA	CASRLPGSYGYTF	TGTGCCAGCAGACTGCCGGGGAGTTATGGCTACACCTTC
TRBV28	TRBJ2-1	NA	TRBD2	CASRGTSGRANEQFF	TGTGCCAGCAGAGGAACTAGCGGGAGGGCCAATGAGCAGTTCTTC
TRBV6-2/TRBV6-3	TRBJ2-3	NA	TRBD2	CASSLTSGRSGTQYF	TGTGCCAGCAGTTTGACTAGCGGGAGATCGGGAACGCAGTATTTT
TRBV5-1	TRBJ2-5	NA	TRBD2	CASSLVAGAAETQYF	TGCGCCAGCAGCTTGGTAGCGGGAGCGGCGGAGACCCAGTACTTC
TRBV6-5	TRBJ1-6	NA	NA	CASSGGTIYNSPLHF	TGTGCCAGCAGCGGTGGGACAATTTATAATTCACCCCTCCACTTT
TRBV19	TRBJ2-6	NA	TRBD1	CASTGRGRGANVLTF	TGTGCCAGTACGGGCAGGGGGCGTGGGGCCAACGTCCTGACTTTC
TRBV19	TRBJ1-3	NA	TRBD1	CASSGMGQFSGNTIYF	TGTGCCAGTAGCGGCATGGGACAGTTCTCTGGAAACACCATATATTTT
TRBV5-8	TRBJ1-4	NA	NA	CASSLRGATNEKLFF	TGTGCCAGCAGCCTGCGGGGAGCAACTAATGAAAAACTGTTTTTT
TRBV7-9	TRBJ2-3	NA	NA	CASSPPSDTQYF	TGTGCCAGCAGCCCCCCCTCAGATACGCAGTATTTT
TRBV15	TRBJ1-2	NA	NA	CATSRDTGSDYGYTF	TGTGCCACCAGCAGAGATACCGGGTCGGATTATGGCTACACCTTC
TRBV28	TRBJ2-1	NA	NA	CASSPRGYNEQFF	TGTGCCAGCAGTCCCCGGGGGTACAATGAGCAGTTCTTC
TRBV5-1	TRBJ1-2	NA	TRBD1	CASSFGQGESSGYTF	TGCGCCAGCAGCTTTGGACAGGGGGAGTCTTCTGGCTACACCTTC
TRBV19	TRBJ2-7	NA	TRBD1	CASSPLRTGGSYEQYF	TGTGCCAGTAGTCCCCTCCGGACAGGGGGTTCCTACGAGCAGTACTTC
TRBV11-2	TRBJ1-1	NA	NA	CASSFEERSRTEAFF	TGTGCCAGCAGCTTCGAGGAGAGATCGCGCACTGAAGCTTTCTTT
TRBV14	TRBJ2-3	few	NA	CASSQLARTQYF	TGTGCCAGCAGCCAGCTAGCGCGAACGCAGTATTTT
TRBV6-4	TRBJ2-3	NA	TRBD2	CASSRGGSGDTQYF	TGTGCCAGCAGTCGGGGGGGGTCCGGGGATACGCAGTATTTT
TRBV28	TRBJ1-2	NA	NA	CASSLLDRTNYGYTF	TGTGCCAGCAGTTTACTTGACAGAACTAACTATGGCTACACCTTC
TRBV18	TRBJ1-2	NA	NA	CASSPGEDYGYTF	TGTGCCAGCTCACCCGGGGAGGACTATGGCTACACCTTC
TRBV5-6	TRBJ2-5	NA	NA	CASYGTGSQETQYF	TGTGCCAGCTATGGAACAGGAAGCCAAGAGACCCAGTACTTC
TRBV7-2	TRBJ2-2	NA	TRBD1	CASSRKPGQGTGELFF	TGTGCCAGCAGCCGTAAACCGGGACAGGGTACCGGGGAGCTGTTTTTT
TRBV28	TRBJ1-4	NA	TRBD1	CASSLTGGGRTNEKLFF	TGTGCCAGCAGTTTGACAGGGGGAGGGAGAACTAATGAAAAACTGTTTTTT
TRBV28	TRBJ1-5	NA	TRBD1	CASRYGTGGNQPQHF	TGTGCCAGCAGGTATGGGACAGGCGGTAATCAGCCCCAGCATTTT
TRBV7-8	TRBJ2-3	NA	TRBD2	CASSPGLATTDTQYF	TGTGCCAGCAGCCCGGGACTAGCGACCACAGATACGCAGTATTTT
TRBV9	TRBJ2-7	few	TRBD1	CASSPGGFPYEQYF	TGTGCCAGCAGCCCAGGGGGCTTCCCCTACGAGCAGTACTTC